This is a list of T cell receptor beta chains from one sample in a study of human T cells and chemical hapten exposure. A single record per CDR3 protein comes from TCRdb applying MiXCR to the RACE reads. The data hold roughly 43,000 distinct CDR3 sequences, with 3.7% observed a single time. Sequenced input: whole blood. These receptors were taken from a human donor in good health. Some clones in this sample may be carry-over from other donors' samples. The CDR3 runs from the conserved cysteine through the conserved F or W.

V gene: TRBV29-1; CDR3 protein: CSAWDSTDTQYF
V gene: TRBV20-1; CDR3 protein: CSARGSRQGLVSNQPQHF
V gene: TRBV7-8; CDR3 protein: CASSPYLPGLSSPQTQYF
V gene: TRBV7-2; CDR3 protein: CASTKGDRLNSPLHF
V gene: TRBV28; CDR3 protein: CASIRTGDNSPLHF
V gene: TRBV7-9; CDR3 protein: CASSLSGARTEAFF
V gene: TRBV4-1; CDR3 protein: CASSHPTRDTLAKNIQYF
V gene: TRBV5-6; CDR3 protein: CASSNLDSRAEAFF
V gene: TRBV6-5; CDR3 protein: CASRGPGEQYF
V gene: TRBV10-3; CDR3 protein: CAISDAGTGANVLTF
V gene: TRBV11-2; CDR3 protein: CASSFWGQETQYF
V gene: TRBV28; CDR3 protein: CASSHSHSGNTIYF
V gene: TRBV29-1; CDR3 protein: CSVEGAGGNTDTQYF
V gene: TRBV6-1; CDR3 protein: CASSEGRGQAYGNTIYF
V gene: TRBV27; CDR3 protein: CASSFLRGMGQETQYF
V gene: TRBV18; CDR3 protein: CASSPRQRPPGTEAFF
V gene: TRBV4-1; CDR3 protein: CASSPGGTGVADTQYF
V gene: TRBV28; CDR3 protein: CASNPGTVRGYGYTF
V gene: TRBV2; CDR3 protein: CASSVASEANVLTF
V gene: TRBV30; CDR3 protein: CAWSDISRGETQYF
V gene: TRBV5-1; CDR3 protein: CASSLSPREPYNEQFF
V gene: TRBV18; CDR3 protein: CASSPDQGNTEAFF
V gene: TRBV20-1; CDR3 protein: CSAPTGGVGGYTF
V gene: TRBV7-9; CDR3 protein: CASSLRTGGTEAFF
V gene: TRBV28; CDR3 protein: CASSAKQGLSYEKLFF
V gene: TRBV6-5; CDR3 protein: CASSYSGPQEITDTQYF
V gene: TRBV12-3/TRBV12-4; CDR3 protein: CASSLWGGGSPLHF
V gene: TRBV27; CDR3 protein: CASGRSQYSNQPQHF
V gene: TRBV4-1; CDR3 protein: CASSRAKPEKLFF
V gene: TRBV24-1; CDR3 protein: CATSVKQGANYGYTF
V gene: TRBV27; CDR3 protein: CASNMWGQGASEQFF
V gene: TRBV11-2; CDR3 protein: CASSLDFLDYEQYF
V gene: TRBV6-6; CDR3 protein: CASSYQAGHQETQYF
V gene: TRBV7-9; CDR3 protein: CASSLGQRTRSEQYF
V gene: TRBV9; CDR3 protein: CASSPEGSSYEQYF
V gene: TRBV24-1; CDR3 protein: CATSAAGGRAETQYF
V gene: TRBV30; CDR3 protein: CAWSIETSAFNEQFF
V gene: TRBV7-9; CDR3 protein: CASSSPPGRGGTDTQYF
V gene: TRBV10-2; CDR3 protein: CASSEGLAVYNEQFF
V gene: TRBV7-6; CDR3 protein: CASSKQGSTDTQYF
V gene: TRBV24-1; CDR3 protein: CATSGTGGTDTQYF
V gene: TRBV6-6; CDR3 protein: CASSPDRLANYGYTF
V gene: TRBV28; CDR3 protein: CASSSGGLREETQYF
V gene: TRBV28; CDR3 protein: CASSLQDTSRLVQFF
V gene: TRBV6-6; CDR3 protein: CASSYQSNTGELFF
V gene: TRBV19; CDR3 protein: CASRKGGRYQPQHF
V gene: TRBV27; CDR3 protein: CASSSRTSGTGHNEQFF
V gene: TRBV3-1; CDR3 protein: CASSQETIFEQYF
V gene: TRBV2; CDR3 protein: CASSEWTGAYNEQFF
V gene: TRBV24-1; CDR3 protein: CATSGSPGTDTQYF
V gene: TRBV20-1; CDR3 protein: CSARDRRLVTLQYDEQFF
V gene: TRBV4-1; CDR3 protein: CASSPPLFSNQPQHF
V gene: TRBV12-3/TRBV12-4; CDR3 protein: CASSSPGQVHYGYTF